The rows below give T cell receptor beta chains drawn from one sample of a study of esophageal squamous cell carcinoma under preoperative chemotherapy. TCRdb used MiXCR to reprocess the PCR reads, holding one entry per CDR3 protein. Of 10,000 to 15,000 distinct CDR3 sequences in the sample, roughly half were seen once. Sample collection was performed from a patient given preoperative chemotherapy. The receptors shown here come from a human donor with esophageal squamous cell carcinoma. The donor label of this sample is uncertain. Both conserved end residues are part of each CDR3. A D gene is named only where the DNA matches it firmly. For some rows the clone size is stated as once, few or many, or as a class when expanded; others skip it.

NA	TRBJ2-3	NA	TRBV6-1	TGTGCCAGCGTGGCGGAGGGCAAAGATACGCAGTATTTT	CASVAEGKDTQYF
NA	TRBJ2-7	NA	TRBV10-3	TGTGCCACCACCAAGGGGGGGGGTCACACAGAGACGCAGTACTTC	CATTKGGGHTETQYF
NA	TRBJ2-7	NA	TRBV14	TGTGCCAGCAGCCCCAGTAACTACGAGCAGTACTTC	CASSPSNYEQYF
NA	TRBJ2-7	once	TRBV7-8	TGTGCCAGCAGCACCGAGGGAAGGCTCGGTAATGAGCAGTACTTC	CASSTEGRLGNEQYF
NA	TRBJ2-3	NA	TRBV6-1	TGTGCCAGCAGTGAATTGCGGTTTAGCAAAGATACTCAGTATTTC	CASSELRFSKDTQYF
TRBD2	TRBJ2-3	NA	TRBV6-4	TGTGCCAGCGGTGACTCGGGGGGGAGCTACAAAGATATGCAGTATTTC	CASGDSGGSYKDMQYF
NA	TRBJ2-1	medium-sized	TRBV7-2	TGTGCCAGCAGTCGGGACGGTCACTACGAGCAGTTCTTC	CASSRDGHYEQFF
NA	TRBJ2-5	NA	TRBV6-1	TGTGCCAGCGCGGTATCCGGGGGCGGGGGCCCAGAGACCCAGTATTTC	CASAVSGGGGPETQYF
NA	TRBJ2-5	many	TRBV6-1	TGTGCCAGCAGGGGCGGGGCGGGGGCGGGGGAGACCCAGTACTTC	CASRGGAGAGETQYF
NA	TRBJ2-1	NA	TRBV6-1	TGTGCCAGCAGTGCTACAGGCTATGAGCAGTTCTTC	CASSATGYEQFF
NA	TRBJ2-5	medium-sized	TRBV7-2	TGTGCCAGCAGCTTCCAAGAGACCCAGTACTTC	CASSFQETQYF
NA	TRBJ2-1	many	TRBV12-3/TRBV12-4	TGTGCCAGCAGTTTATACAGTCCCCTCTCGGGCTACGAGCAGTTCTTC	CASSLYSPLSGYEQFF
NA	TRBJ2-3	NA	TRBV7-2	TGTGCCAGCAGCCGCCGGGGAGATACGCAGTATTTT	CASSRRGDTQYF
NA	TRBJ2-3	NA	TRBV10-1	TGCGCCAGCCCCGAGGTTGGGTTCTACGATGCGCAGTATTTT	CASPEVGFYDAQYF
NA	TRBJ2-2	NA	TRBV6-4	TGTGCCAGCAGTGAAGGGGGTAGCCCCGGGGAGCTGTTTTTT	CASSEGGSPGELFF
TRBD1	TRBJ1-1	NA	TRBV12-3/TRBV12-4	TGTGCCAGCAGTTCCGGACAGGGGCCCTCTGGAGCTTTCTTT	CASSSGQGPSGAFF